Each of the 7 T cell receptor beta chains below was sequenced from the same sample in a study of cytomegalovirus exposure and HLA in healthy donors. Produced via immunoSEQ multiplex PCR; TCRdb's table is partial and in-frame only. Of about 130,000 clones in the sample, 88% were seen once. The sequencing sample was made of PBMCs. These receptors were obtained from a man in his thirties or forties in good health and CMV-seronegative.

The rearrangement joins TRBV7-9 to TRBJ1-2, with 11 bases lining up with TRBD1. Trimming cost V 4 bases and J 4 bases; bases outside gene matches: 8. Per germline, CDR1 SEHNR and CDR2 FQNEAQ (reference sequence). This CDR3 is 16 amino acids long. As DNA, the CDR3 is TGTGCCAGCAGCTCGGCAGGACAGGGGGCTAGCTATGGCTACACCTTC. This codes for CASSSAGQGASYGYTF.

The genes are TRBV9 and TRBJ2-3; TRBD2 matches 8 bases. The CDR3 has 15 amino acids. J was trimmed by 6 bases and V by 2 bases; bases with no gene match: 8. Germline V gene data show CDR1 as SGDLS and CDR2 as YYNGEE. The CDR3 region has the DNA TGTGCCAGCAGCGTCCTAGCGGGTCTACGGGATACGCAGTATTTT. Amino acid sequence: CASSVLAGLRDTQYF.

The rearrangement uses TRBV6-5 and TRBJ1-5; 8 nucleotides align to TRBD1. V lost 6 bases and J lost 7; bases outside the gene matches: 8. CDR1 is MNHEY, CDR2 SVGAGI, per germline. This CDR3 is built from 14 residues. CDR3 region: CASSPDRVGQPQHF. CDR3 nucleotides: TGTGCCAGCAGCCCGGACAGGGTGGGCCAGCCCCAGCATTTT.

The chain has TRBV7-7 and TRBJ2-1; 12 bases fit TRBD2. Germline V gene sequence: CDR1 SSHAT, CDR2 FNYEAQ (reference sequence). The CDR3 totals 16 residues. J was trimmed by 7 bases and V by 5 bases; bases with no gene match: 9. The CDR3 DNA sequence: TGTGCCAGCAGCCCAAAGACTAGCGGGAGCTCTAATGAGCAGTTCTTC. It yields the protein CASSPKTSGSSNEQFF.

This clone was recorded once. The chain carries TRBV9 and TRBJ1-5; 8 nucleotides agree with TRBD1. The CDR3 runs to 16 residues. Losses at the gene ends were 0 bases for V and 4 bases for J; bases not matched to a gene: 6. The germline V gene has CDR1 SGDLS and CDR2 YYNGEE. The CDR3 bases are TGTGCCAGCAGCGTAGGGACAGGGAATCGTAATCAGCCCCAGCATTTT. Translating gives CASSVGTGNRNQPQHF.

This clone was picked up a small number of times. CDR3 sequence: CASSADSKNQPQHF. The CDR3 DNA sequence: TGTGCCAGCAGCGCCGACAGTAAGAACCAGCCCCAGCATTTT. This chain uses TRBV7-9 with TRBJ1-5; the D gene is possibly TRBD1 (5 bases). The V gene's germline CDR1 is SEHNR and CDR2 FQNEAQ (reference sequence). The CDR3 is 14 amino acids. With 5 bases removed from V and 7 bases from J, the gap between germline ends came to 15 bases.

Only one count was recorded for this clone. The chain employs TRBV29-1 and TRBJ2-1; possible D gene TRBD1, 6 bases. This CDR3 spans 13 amino acids. The ends were cut back, 4 bases at V and 3 bases at J, with 10 bases in the middle. Germline lookup yields CDR1 SQVTM and CDR2 ANQGSEA. The CDR3: CSVGDTNYNEQFF. CDR3 coding DNA: TGCAGCGTTGGGGACACCAACTACAATGAGCAGTTCTTC.